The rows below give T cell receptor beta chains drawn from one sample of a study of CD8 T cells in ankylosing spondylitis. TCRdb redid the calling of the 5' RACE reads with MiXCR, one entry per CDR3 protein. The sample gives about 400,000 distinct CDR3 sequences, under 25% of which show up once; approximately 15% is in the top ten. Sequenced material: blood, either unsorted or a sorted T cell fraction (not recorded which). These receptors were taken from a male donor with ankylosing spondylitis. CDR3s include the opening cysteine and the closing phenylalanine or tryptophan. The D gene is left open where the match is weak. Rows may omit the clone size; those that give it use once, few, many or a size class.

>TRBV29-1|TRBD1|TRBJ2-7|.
TGCAGCGTTGAGGCGACAGGGGCCCCCTACGAGCAGTACTTC
CSVEATGAPYEQYF
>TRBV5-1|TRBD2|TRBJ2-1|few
TGCGCCAGCAGCTCCTCGACTAGCTTCGGCAATGAGCAGTTCTTC
CASSSSTSFGNEQFF
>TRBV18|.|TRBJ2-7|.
TGTGCCAGCTCACCAGAACAGGCGAGGCACGAGCAGTACTTC
CASSPEQARHEQYF
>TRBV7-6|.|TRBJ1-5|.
TGTGCCAGCAGCTTATTTCCGGGGGACACGCCCGAGCCCCAGCATTTT
CASSLFPGDTPEPQHF
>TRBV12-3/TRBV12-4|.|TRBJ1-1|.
TGTGCCAGCAGTCAAATACTTGGAACTGAAGCTTTCTTT
CASSQILGTEAFF
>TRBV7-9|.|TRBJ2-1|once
TGTGCCAGCAGCTCCATTCAGTGGGGGAGCTCCTACAATGAGCAGTTCTTC
CASSSIQWGSSYNEQFF
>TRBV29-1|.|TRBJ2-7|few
TGCAGCGTTGCCCCGCGCCTGAGCTCCTACGAGCAGTACTTC
CSVAPRLSSYEQYF
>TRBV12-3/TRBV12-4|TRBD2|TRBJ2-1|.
TGTGCCAGCAGACCGGGAGGACTAGCGACCTACAATGAGCAGTTCTTC
CASRPGGLATYNEQFF
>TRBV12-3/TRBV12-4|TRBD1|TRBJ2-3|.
TGTGCCAGCAGACGAGGGACAGGGGGCTTTGCAGATACGCAGTATTTT
CASRRGTGGFADTQYF
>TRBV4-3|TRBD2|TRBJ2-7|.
TGCGCCAGCAGCTTTGGACTAGCGGGAGAAGTTACCTACGAGCAGTACTTC
CASSFGLAGEVTYEQYF
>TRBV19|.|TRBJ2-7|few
TGTGCCAGTAGTATTTACAGATCCTCCTACGAGCAGTACTTC
CASSIYRSSYEQYF
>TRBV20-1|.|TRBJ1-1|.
TGCAGTACAATTGGGGGTAGGAAAGCTTTCTTT
CSTIGGRKAFF
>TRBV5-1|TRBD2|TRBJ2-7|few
TGCGCCAGCAGCTTGTCTAGCGGCACATTCTACGAGCAGTACTTC
CASSLSSGTFYEQYF
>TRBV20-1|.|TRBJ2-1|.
TGCAGTGCTAGGTTACTAGCTGGATTCAATGAGCAGTTCTTC
CSARLLAGFNEQFF
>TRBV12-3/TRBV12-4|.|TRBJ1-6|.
TGTGCCAGCAGATCCCCGACCCCTCCTAATTCACCCCTCCACTTT
CASRSPTPPNSPLHF
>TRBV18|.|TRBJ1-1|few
TGTGCCAGCTCACCCGGCATCGGAATTGAGACTGAAGCTTTCTTT
CASSPGIGIETEAFF
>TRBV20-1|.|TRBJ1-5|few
TGCAGTGCAGTACCGGCAGAAAATAGCAATCAGCCCCAGCATTTT
CSAVPAENSNQPQHF
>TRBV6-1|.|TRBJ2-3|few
TGTGCCAGCAGTGATATGGGGTCCGGCGCGGCAGATACGCAGTATTTT
CASSDMGSGAADTQYF
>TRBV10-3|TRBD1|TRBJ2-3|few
TGTGCCATCAGTGCCGGGACAGGGATACCAGATACGCAGTATTTT
CAISAGTGIPDTQYF
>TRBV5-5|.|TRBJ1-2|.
TGTGCCAGCAGCCTGTTAGTAGGATGGGGATATGGCTACACCTTC
CASSLLVGWGYGYTF
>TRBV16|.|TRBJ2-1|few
TGTGCCAGCAGCCAAGGGGCCGATAGGTATGAGCAGTTCTTC
CASSQGADRYEQFF
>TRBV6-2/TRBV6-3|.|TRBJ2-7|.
TGTGCCAGCAGACAAAAGTGGAGCTCCTACGAGCAGTACTTC
CASRQKWSSYEQYF
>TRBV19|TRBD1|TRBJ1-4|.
TGTGCCAGTGGAACGGACAGGGAGTCCACTAATGAAAAACTGTTTTTT
CASGTDRESTNEKLFF
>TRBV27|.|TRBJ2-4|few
TGTGCCAGCTGTGTCATGGCTTCAGCCAAAAACATTCAGTACTTC
CASCVMASAKNIQYF
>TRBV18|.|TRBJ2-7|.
TGTGCCAGCTCACCGTGGGGGAAGCACGAGCAGTACTTC
CASSPWGKHEQYF
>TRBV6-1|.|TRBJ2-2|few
TGTGCCAGCAGGCCGACGACGGGCGTAGGCACCGGGGAGCTGTTTTTT
CASRPTTGVGTGELFF
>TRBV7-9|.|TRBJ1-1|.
TGTGCCAGCAGCTTAGTATCAGGGATGAACACTGAAGCTTTCTTT
CASSLVSGMNTEAFF
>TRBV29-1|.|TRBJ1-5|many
TGCAGCGTTGAAGGGGGGGCGGATCAGCCCCAGCATTTT
CSVEGGADQPQHF
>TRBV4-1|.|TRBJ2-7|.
TGCGCCAGCAGACCCGGGGGAGCATGGGGGCCGCAGTACTTC
CASRPGGAWGPQYF
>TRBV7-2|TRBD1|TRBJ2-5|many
TGTGCCAGCAGACGGGACAGGGGGTTTGTTGAGACCCAGTACTTC
CASRRDRGFVETQYF
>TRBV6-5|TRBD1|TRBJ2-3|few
TGTGCCAGCAGACAGGGGAGCGATACGCAGTATTTT
CASRQGSDTQYF
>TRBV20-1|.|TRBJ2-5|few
TGCAGTGCTAGCGGGGTCCAAGAGACCCAGTACTTC
CSASGVQETQYF
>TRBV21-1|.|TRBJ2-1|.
TGTGCCAGCAGCAGAAAAAAGAGATTTAGCGGGAGTTTTAATAGCGATGAGCAGTTCTTC
CASSRKKRFSGSFNSDEQFF
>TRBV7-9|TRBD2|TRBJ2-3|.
TGTGCCAGCAGCTTACTGGCGGGAGCAGATACGCAGTATTTT
CASSLLAGADTQYF
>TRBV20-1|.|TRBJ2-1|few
TGCTCAGTACGGGGTCTGAGGGACAATGAGCAGTTCTTC
CSVRGLRDNEQFF
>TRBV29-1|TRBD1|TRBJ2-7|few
TGCAGCGTTGGAGGTCGGACGGGACAGGGGGCCTCCGAGCAGTACTTC
CSVGGRTGQGASEQYF
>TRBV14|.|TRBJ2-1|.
TGTGCCAGCAGCCACCCGGGGTTAATTTACAATGAGCAGTTCTTC
CASSHPGLIYNEQFF
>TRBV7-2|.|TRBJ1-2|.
TGTGCCAGCAGCACTCCCGGGCTCTTGGGCTACACCTTC
CASSTPGLLGYTF
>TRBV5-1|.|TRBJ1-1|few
TGCGCCAGCAGCCTTCGACAGACAAACACTGAAGCTTTCTTT
CASSLRQTNTEAFF
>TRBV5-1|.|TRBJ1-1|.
TGCGCCAGCAGGGTGGAGCCCAGCTTCACTGAAGCTTTCTTT
CASRVEPSFTEAFF
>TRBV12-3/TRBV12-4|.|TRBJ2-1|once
TGTGCCAGCAGTCCCGGGGGCACCTACAATGAGCAGTTCTTC
CASSPGGTYNEQFF
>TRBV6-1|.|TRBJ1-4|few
TGTGCCAGCAGTGAAGAGTCTCTCGCCTGGGGAAATGAAAAACTGTTTTTT
CASSEESLAWGNEKLFF
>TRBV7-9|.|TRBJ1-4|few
TGTGCCAGCAGCATCAGGCTAGGAGAAGAAAAACTGTTTTTT
CASSIRLGEEKLFF
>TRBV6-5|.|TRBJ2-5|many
TGTGCCAGCAGTTACTCCTGGGCTCCCTACTTAGTAGAGACCCAGTACTTC
CASSYSWAPYLVETQYF
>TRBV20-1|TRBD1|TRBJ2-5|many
TGCAGTGCCACCCGGACAGGTCAAGAGACCCAGTACTTC
CSATRTGQETQYF
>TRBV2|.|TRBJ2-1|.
TGTGCCAGCACCAATGCTCGGGAGTACGGTGAGCAGTTCTTC
CASTNAREYGEQFF
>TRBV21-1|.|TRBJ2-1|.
TGTGCCAGCGGCGCGTCTAGCGGGAGCAATGAGCAGTTCTTC
CASGASSGSNEQFF
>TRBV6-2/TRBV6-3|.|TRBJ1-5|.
TGTGCCAGCAGTTACTCGAGTAGGGGACGGTGGTATAGCAATCAGCCCCAGCATTTT
CASSYSSRGRWYSNQPQHF
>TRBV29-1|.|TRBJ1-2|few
TGCAGCGTTGGGGACCGTAACTATGGCTACACCTTC
CSVGDRNYGYTF
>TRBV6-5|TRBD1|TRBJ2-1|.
TGTGCCAGCAGTTACTCGTTGGGACAGGGGTCCCCTGAGCAGTTCTTC
CASSYSLGQGSPEQFF
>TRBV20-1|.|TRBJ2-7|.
TGCAGTGCTAGAGATCTCCCACGGTACGAGCAGTACTTC
CSARDLPRYEQYF
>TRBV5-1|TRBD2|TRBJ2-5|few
TGCGCCAGCAGCTTGGTACAGGGACTAGCGGGAGGTCTTCTAAAGACCCAGTACTTC
CASSLVQGLAGGLLKTQYF
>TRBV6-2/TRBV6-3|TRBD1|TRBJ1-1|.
TGTGCCAGCAGGACCACAGGGGGCTGGGGTGAAGCTTTCTTT
CASRTTGGWGEAFF
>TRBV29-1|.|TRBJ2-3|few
TGCAGCGCTGAGCCTGGAGGGCCGGGCACAGATACGCAGTATTTT
CSAEPGGPGTDTQYF
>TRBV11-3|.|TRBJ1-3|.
TGTGCCAGCAGTAGGGGGACCTCTGGAAACACCATATATTTT
CASSRGTSGNTIYF
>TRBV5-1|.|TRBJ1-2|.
TGCGCCAGCAGCCTGTCCCCCTCTAACTATGGCTACACCTTC
CASSLSPSNYGYTF
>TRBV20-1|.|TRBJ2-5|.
TGCAGTGCGAGAAATAATAGGGGAAGAGAGACCCAGTACTTC
CSARNNRGRETQYF
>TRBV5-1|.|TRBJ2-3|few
TGCGCCAGCAGCTTGGGACGCCAAGACACAGATACGCAGTATTTT
CASSLGRQDTDTQYF
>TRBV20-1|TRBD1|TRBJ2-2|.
TGCAGTGCTAGCGACAGGGCGGGCACCGGGGAGCTGTTTTTT
CSASDRAGTGELFF
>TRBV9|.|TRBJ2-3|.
TGTGCCAGCAGCGTAGAGGCAGCAGATACGCAGTATTTT
CASSVEAADTQYF